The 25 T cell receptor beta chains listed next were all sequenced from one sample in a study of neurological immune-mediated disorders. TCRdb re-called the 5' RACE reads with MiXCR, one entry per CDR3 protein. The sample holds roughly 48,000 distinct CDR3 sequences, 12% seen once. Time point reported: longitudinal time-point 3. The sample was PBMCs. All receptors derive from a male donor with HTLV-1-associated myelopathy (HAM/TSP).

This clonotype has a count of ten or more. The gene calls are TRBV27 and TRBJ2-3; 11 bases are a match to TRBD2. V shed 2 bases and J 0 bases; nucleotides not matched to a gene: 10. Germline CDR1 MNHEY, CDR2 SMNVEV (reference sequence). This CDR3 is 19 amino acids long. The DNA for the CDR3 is TGTGCCAGCAGTTTAGGGGGGCTAGCGGGGGGCCCCAGCACAGATACGCAGTATTTT. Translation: CASSLGGLAGGPSTDTQYF.

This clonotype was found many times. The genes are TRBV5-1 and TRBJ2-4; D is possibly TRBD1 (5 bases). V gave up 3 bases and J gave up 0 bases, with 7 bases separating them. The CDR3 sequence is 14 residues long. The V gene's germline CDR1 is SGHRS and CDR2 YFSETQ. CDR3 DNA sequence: TGCGCCAGCAGCTCCCAGGGAGCCAAAAACATTCAGTACTTC. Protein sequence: CASSSQGAKNIQYF.

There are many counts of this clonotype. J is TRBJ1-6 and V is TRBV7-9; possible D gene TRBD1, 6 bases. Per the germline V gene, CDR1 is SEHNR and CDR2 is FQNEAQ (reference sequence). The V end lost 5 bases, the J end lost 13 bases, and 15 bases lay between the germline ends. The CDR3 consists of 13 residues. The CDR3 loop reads CASSVQGLGPLHF. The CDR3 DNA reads TGTGCCAGCAGCGTACAGGGCTTGGGGCCCCTCCACTTT.

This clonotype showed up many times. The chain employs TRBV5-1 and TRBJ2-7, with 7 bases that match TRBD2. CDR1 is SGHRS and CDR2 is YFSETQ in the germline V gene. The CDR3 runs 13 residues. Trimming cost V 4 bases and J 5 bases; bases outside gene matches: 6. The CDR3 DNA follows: TGCGCCAGCAGCGGGAGGGCCGCCGACGAGCAGTACTTC. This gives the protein CASSGRAADEQYF.

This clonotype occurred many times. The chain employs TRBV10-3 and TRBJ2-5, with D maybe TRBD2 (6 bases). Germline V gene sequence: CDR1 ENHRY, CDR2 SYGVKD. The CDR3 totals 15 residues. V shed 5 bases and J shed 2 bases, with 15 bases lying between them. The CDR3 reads CAISSYGTPQETQYF. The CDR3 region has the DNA TGTGCCATCAGTTCATACGGGACTCCACAAGAGACCCAGTACTTC.

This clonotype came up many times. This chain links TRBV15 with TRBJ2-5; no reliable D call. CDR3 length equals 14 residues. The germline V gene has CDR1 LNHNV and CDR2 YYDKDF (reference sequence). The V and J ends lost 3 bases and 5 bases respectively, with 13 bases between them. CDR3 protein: CATSSPRTSETQYF. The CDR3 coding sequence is TGTGCCACCAGCAGTCCAAGAACATCTGAGACCCAGTACTTC.

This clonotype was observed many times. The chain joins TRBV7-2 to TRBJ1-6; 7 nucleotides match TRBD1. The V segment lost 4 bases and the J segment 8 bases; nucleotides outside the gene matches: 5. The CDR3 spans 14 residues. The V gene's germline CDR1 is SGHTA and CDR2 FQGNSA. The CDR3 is CASSWQGDDSPLHF. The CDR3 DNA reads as TGTGCCAGCAGCTGGCAGGGGGACGATTCACCCCTCCACTTT.

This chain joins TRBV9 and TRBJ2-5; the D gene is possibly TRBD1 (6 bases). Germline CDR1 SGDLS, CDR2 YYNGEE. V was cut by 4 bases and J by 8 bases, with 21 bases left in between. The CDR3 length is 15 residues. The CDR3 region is CASSPHSLGGETQYF. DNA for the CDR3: TGTGCCAGCAGCCCTCACAGTCTAGGGGGAGAAACCCAGTACTTC.

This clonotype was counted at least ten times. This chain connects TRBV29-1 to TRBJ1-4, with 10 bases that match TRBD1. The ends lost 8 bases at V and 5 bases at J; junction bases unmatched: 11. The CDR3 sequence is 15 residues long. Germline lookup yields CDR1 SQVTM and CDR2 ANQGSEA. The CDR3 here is CSTSPPGQGNEKLFF. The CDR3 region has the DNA TGCAGCACGAGCCCCCCGGGACAGGGGAATGAAAAACTGTTTTTT.

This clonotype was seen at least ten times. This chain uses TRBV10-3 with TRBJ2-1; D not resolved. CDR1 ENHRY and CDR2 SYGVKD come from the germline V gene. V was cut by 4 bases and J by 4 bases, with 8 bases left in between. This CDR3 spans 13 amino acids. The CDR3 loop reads CAISAVDYNEQFF. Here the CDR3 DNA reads TGTGCCATCAGTGCCGTAGATTACAATGAGCAGTTCTTC.

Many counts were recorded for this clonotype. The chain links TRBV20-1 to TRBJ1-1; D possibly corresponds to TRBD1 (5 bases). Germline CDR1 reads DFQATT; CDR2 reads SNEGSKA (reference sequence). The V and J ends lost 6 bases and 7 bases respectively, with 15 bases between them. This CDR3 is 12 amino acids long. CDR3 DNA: TGCAGTGCCCCGAGGGTGGGGCTTGAAGCTTTCTTT. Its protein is CSAPRVGLEAFF.

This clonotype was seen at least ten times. Written as DNA, the CDR3 is TGTGCCAGCAGGCTATCTCAGGCGGCGAACACTGAAGCTTTCTTT. Its translation is CASRLSQAANTEAFF. The chain employs TRBV12-3 or TRBV12-4 and TRBJ1-1, with no clear D. The CDR3 totals 15 residues. V was pared by 6 bases and J by 1 base, with 15 bases between.

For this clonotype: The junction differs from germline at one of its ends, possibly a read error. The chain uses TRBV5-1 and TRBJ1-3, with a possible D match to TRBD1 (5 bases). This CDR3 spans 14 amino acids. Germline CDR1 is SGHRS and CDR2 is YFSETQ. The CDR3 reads CASSAGRVANTIYF. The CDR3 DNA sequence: TGCGCAAGCAGCGCGGGACGGGTAGCAAACACCATATATTTT.

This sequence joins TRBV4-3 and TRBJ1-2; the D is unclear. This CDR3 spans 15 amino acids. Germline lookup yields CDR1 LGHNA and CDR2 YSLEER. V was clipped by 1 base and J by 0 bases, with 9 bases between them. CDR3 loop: CASSQGTAANYGYTF. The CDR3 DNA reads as TGCGCCAGCAGCCAAGGGACGGCCGCTAACTATGGCTACACCTTC.

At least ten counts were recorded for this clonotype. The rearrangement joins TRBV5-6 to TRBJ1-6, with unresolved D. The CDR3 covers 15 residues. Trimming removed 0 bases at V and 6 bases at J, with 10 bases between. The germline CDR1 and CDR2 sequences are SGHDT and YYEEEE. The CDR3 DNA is TGTGCCAGCAGCTTGGTCCAAGGTCTTAATTCACCCCTCCACTTT. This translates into CASSLVQGLNSPLHF.

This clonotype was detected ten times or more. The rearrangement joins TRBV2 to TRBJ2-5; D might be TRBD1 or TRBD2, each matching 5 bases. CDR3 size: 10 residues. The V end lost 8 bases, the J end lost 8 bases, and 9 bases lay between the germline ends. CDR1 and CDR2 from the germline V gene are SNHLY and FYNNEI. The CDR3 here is CASGGTTQYF. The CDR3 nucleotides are TGTGCCAGCGGGGGAACTACCCAGTACTTC.

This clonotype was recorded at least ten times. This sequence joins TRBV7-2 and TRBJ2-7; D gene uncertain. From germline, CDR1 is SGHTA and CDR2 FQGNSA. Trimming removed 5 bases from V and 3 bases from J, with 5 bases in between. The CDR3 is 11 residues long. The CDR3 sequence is CASSPGYEQYF. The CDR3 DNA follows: TGTGCCAGCAGCCCTGGCTACGAGCAGTACTTC. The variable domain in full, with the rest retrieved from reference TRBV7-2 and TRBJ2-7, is GAGVSQSPSNKVTEKGKDVELRCDPISGHTALYWYRQSLGQGLEFLIYFQGNSAPDKSGLPSDRFSAERTGGSVSTLTIQRTQQEDSAVYLCASSPGYEQYFGPGTRLTVT.

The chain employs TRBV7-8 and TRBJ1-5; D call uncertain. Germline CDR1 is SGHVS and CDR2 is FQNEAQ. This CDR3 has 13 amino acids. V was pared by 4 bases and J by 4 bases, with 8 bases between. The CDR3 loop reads CASSSRSNQPQHF. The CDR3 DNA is TGTGCCAGCAGCTCTAGGTCGAATCAGCCCCAGCATTTT.

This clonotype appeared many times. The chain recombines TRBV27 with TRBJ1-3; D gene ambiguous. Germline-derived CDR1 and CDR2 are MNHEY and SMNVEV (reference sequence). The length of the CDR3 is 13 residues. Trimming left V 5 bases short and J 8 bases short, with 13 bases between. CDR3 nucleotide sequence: TGTGCCAGCAGTAAGTGGATGGGCGACACCATATATTTT. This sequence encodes CASSKWMGDTIYF.

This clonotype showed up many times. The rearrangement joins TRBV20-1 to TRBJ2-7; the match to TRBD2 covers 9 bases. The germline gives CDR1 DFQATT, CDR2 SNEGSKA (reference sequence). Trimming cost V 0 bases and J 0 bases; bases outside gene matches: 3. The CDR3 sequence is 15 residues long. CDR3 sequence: CSARDPRGGSYEQYF. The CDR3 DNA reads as TGCAGTGCTAGAGATCCGCGGGGGGGCTCCTACGAGCAGTACTTC.

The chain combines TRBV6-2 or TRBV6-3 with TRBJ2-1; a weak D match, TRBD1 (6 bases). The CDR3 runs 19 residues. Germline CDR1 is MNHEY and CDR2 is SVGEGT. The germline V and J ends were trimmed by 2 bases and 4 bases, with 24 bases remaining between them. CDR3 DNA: TGTGCCAGCAGTTACCCGGGACAAGAGAGTTCTTACCCTTACAATGAGCAGTTCTTC. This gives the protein CASSYPGQESSYPYNEQFF.

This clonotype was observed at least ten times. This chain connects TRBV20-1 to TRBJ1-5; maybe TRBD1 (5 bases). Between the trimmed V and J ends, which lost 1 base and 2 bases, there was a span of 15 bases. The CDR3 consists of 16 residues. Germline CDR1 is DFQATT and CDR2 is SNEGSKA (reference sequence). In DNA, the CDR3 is TGCAGTGCTAGAGGGGCGGGGGTGTCCGGCAATCAGCCCCAGCATTTT. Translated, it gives CSARGAGVSGNQPQHF.

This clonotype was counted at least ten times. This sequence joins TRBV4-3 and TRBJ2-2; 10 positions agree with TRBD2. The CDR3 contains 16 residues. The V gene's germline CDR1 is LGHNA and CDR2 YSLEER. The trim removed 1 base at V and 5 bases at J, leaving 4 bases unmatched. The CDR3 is CASSQVRLAGTGELFF. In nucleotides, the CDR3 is TGCGCCAGCAGCCAAGTGCGACTAGCGGGTACCGGGGAGCTGTTTTTT.

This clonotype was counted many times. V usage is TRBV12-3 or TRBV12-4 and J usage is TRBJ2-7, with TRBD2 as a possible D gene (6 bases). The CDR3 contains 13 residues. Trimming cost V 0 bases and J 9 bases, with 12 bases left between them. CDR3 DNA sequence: TGTGCCAGCAGTTTAGCAGCAGGAGCGGGGCAGTACTTC. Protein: CASSLAAGAGQYF.

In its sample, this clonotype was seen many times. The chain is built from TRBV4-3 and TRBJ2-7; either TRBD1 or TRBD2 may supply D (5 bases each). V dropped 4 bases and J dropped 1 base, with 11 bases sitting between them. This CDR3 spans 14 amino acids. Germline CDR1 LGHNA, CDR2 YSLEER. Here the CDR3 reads CASSLTGTSYEQYF. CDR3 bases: TGCGCCAGCAGCCTAACCGGGACGTCCTACGAGCAGTACTTC.